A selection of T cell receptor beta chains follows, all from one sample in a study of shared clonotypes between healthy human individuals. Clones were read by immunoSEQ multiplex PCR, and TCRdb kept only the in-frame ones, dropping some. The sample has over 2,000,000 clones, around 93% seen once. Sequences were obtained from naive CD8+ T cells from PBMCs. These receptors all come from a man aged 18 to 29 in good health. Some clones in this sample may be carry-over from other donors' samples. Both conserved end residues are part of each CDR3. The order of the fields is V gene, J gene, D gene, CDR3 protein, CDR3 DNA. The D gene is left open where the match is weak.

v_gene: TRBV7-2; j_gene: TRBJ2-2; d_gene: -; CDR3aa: CASKYGTVNTGELFF; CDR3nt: TGTGCCAGCAAATACGGGACGGTGAACACCGGGGAGCTGTTTTTT
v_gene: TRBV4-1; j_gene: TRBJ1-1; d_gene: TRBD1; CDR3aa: CASSQGVRGRVNTEAFF; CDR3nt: TGCGCCAGCAGCCAAGGTGTCAGGGGGCGCGTGAACACTGAAGCTTTCTTT
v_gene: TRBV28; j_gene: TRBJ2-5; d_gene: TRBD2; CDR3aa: CASSLWRDYTQETQYF; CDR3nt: TGTGCCAGCAGTTTATGGCGGGACTATACACAAGAGACCCAGTACTTC
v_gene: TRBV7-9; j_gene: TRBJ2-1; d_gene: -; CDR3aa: CASSSRLLLDEQFF; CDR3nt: TGTGCCAGCAGCTCCAGACTACTTTTGGATGAGCAGTTCTTC
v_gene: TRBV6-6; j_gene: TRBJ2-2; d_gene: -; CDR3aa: CASTWVGTGELFF; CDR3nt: TGTGCCAGCACTTGGGTCGGCACCGGGGAGCTGTTTTTT
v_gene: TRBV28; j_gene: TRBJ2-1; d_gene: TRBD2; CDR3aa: CASSLFWEGDNEQFF; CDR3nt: TGTGCCAGCAGTTTATTTTGGGAGGGTGACAATGAGCAGTTCTTC
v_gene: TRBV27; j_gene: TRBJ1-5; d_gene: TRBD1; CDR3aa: CASSLFGTGNQPQHF; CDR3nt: TGTGCCAGCAGTTTATTTGGGACAGGCAATCAGCCCCAGCATTTT
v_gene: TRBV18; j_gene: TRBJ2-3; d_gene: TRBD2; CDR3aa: CASSPSGTSGAITDTQYF; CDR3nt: TGTGCCAGCTCACCTTCCGGGACTAGCGGGGCAATCACAGATACGCAGTATTTT
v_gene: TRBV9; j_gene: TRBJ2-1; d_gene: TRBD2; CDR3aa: CASSVGLADPYNEQFF; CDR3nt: TGTGCCAGCAGCGTAGGTCTAGCGGACCCATACAATGAGCAGTTCTTC
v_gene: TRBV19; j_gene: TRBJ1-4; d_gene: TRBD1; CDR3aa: CATRQDRADEKLFF; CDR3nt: TGTGCCACTCGACAGGACAGGGCGGATGAAAAACTGTTTTTT
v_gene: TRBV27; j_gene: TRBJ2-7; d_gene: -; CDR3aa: CASSSSDVFYEQYF; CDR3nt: TGTGCCAGCAGTTCCTCGGACGTTTTCTACGAGCAGTACTTC
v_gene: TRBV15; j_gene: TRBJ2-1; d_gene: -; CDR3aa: CATSSGAWGNEQFF; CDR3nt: TGTGCCACCAGCAGCGGGGCTTGGGGTAATGAGCAGTTCTTC